One sample yielded the 15 T cell receptor beta chains listed below, sequenced in a study of T cell responses to AZD1222 COVID-19 vaccine. Some clones are missing from TCRdb's copy, which holds only in-frame ones; the method was immunoSEQ multiplex PCR. Found here are around 78,000 clones, roughly 86% of them singletons; the top ten hold approximately 5.4%. The sequencing here drew on peripheral blood, taken on day 0 of MenACWY control vaccination. The receptors stem from an adult in good health.

The chain has TRBV29-1 and TRBJ2-7; D is unclear. The CDR3 length is 13 residues. Germline V gene lookup returns CDR1 SQVTM and CDR2 ANQGSEA. V gave up 3 bases and J gave up 4 bases, with 13 bases separating them. The CDR3 region has the DNA TGCAGCGTTGAGAACTCCCCAGATTACGAGCAGTACTTC. As protein: CSVENSPDYEQYF.

The CDR3 nucleotides read TGTGCCAGCAGTCCGGGAGTCGAAGAGACCCAGTACTTC. It specifies CASSPGVEETQYF. The chain employs TRBV12-3 or TRBV12-4 and TRBJ2-5; D is perhaps TRBD2 (6 bases). The CDR3 runs to 13 residues. Trimming pared 5 bases from V and 3 bases from J, leaving 10 bases between.

This chain uses TRBV12-3 or TRBV12-4 with TRBJ1-3; D call uncertain. V lost 6 bases, J lost 0 bases, and 6 bases lay in between. The CDR3 sequence is 13 residues long. The CDR3 is CASSTDSGNTIYF. The CDR3 DNA reads as TGTGCCAGCAGCACAGACTCTGGAAACACCATATATTTT.

This chain joins TRBV7-3 and TRBJ2-1; no firm D call. Germline V lookup: CDR1 SGHTA, CDR2 FQGTGA. V shed 0 bases and J shed 10 bases, with 7 bases lying between them. The CDR3 covers 12 residues. CDR3 region: CASSLTMREQFF. In nucleotides, the CDR3 is TGTGCCAGCAGCTTAACGATGAGGGAGCAGTTCTTC.

The chain uses TRBV3-1 (or the pseudogene TRBV3-2) and TRBJ1-6; perhaps TRBD1 as D (5 bases). V lost 5 bases and J 10 bases, leaving 21 bases between the germline ends. Germline loops: CDR1 LGHDT, CDR2 YNNKEL (reference sequence). The CDR3 runs to 16 residues. CDR3 sequence: CASSSPGTESQSPLHF. As DNA, the CDR3 is TGTGCCAGCAGCTCCCCCGGGACGGAGTCCCAATCACCCCTCCACTTT.

The chain employs TRBV5-5 and TRBJ1-2; 11 nucleotides line up with TRBD1. The CDR3 sequence is 12 residues long. Trimming took 5 bases from V and 9 from J; bases not matched to a gene: 3. Per germline, CDR1 SGHKS and CDR2 YYEKEE (reference sequence). CDR3: CASRGTGGSYTF. The DNA of the CDR3 is TGTGCCAGCAGGGGGACAGGGGGTAGCTACACCTTC. The variable domain in full, completed from reference TRBV5-5 and TRBJ1-2, reads DAGVTQSPTHLIKTRGQQVTLRCSPISGHKSVSWYQQVLGQGPQFIFQYYEKEERGRGNFPDRFSARQFPNYSSELNVNALLLGDSALYLCASRGTGGSYTFGSGTRLTVV.

The CDR3, as DNA: TGTGCCAGCACAACAAGCGGGGGGCCACAAGAGACCCAGTACTTC. It yields the protein CASTTSGGPQETQYF. J is TRBJ2-5 and V is TRBV6-5, with 9 bases aligning to TRBD2. Germline lookup yields CDR1 MNHEY and CDR2 SVGAGI. Germline trimming cut 7 bases from V and 2 bases from J; bases unmatched to any gene: 8. CDR3 length: 15 amino acids.

This clone was observed once. The genes are TRBV18 and TRBJ2-1; 9 bases line up with TRBD1. The CDR3 sequence is 17 residues long. After removal of 3 bases from V and 5 bases from J, the junction contained 11 bases not matched to a gene. Germline V gives CDR1 KGHSH, CDR2 LQKENI. CDR3 region: CASSPSTGTGRNNEQFF. The CDR3 bases are TGTGCCAGCTCACCTTCCACAGGGACAGGGAGGAACAATGAGCAGTTCTTC.

The chain has TRBV12-3 or TRBV12-4 and TRBJ2-1, with D perhaps TRBD2 (5 bases). V was shortened by 3 bases and J by 7 bases, with 7 bases between the two germline ends. CDR3 size: 12 residues. CDR3: CASSFRGNEQFF. The CDR3 region has the DNA TGTGCCAGCAGTTTTAGAGGGAATGAGCAGTTCTTC.

This rearrangement joins TRBV5-1 to TRBJ2-7; D is undetermined. Germline V gene sequence: CDR1 SGHRS, CDR2 YFSETQ. This CDR3 is 12 amino acids long. Deletions cut 0 bases from V and 3 bases from J, with 4 bases between. In nucleotides, the CDR3 is TGCGCCAGCAGCTTGGACGACTACGAGCAGTACTTC. This encodes CASSLDDYEQYF.

This clone was counted between two and nine times. CDR3 nucleotides: TGTGCCAGCAGCCGCATACAGGGGGGCACTGAAGCTTTCTTT. It encodes CASSRIQGGTEAFF. This chain uses TRBV14 with TRBJ1-1; 8 bases align to TRBD1. The length of the CDR3 is 14 residues. Looked up from germline, CDR1 is SGHDN and CDR2 is FVKESK. After removal of 4 bases from V and 4 bases from J, the junction contained 5 bases not matched to a gene. Full variable domain (remainder filled in from reference TRBV14 and TRBJ1-1): EAGVTQFPSHSVIEKGQTVTLRCDPISGHDNLYWYRRVMGKEIKFLLHFVKESKQDESGMPNNRFLAERTGGTYSTLKVQPAELEDSGVYFCASSRIQGGTEAFFGQGTRLTVV.

This clone was seen only once. V usage is TRBV2 and J usage is TRBJ2-5, with D perhaps matching TRBD1 or TRBD2 (5 bases each). The CDR3 is made up of 12 amino acids. CDR1 is SNHLY, CDR2 FYNNEI, per germline. CDR3 DNA sequence: TGTGGGACGAGGGACCTTCAAGAGACCCAGTACTTC. As protein: CGTRDLQETQYF.

The chain recombines TRBV19 with TRBJ2-5, with TRBD1 identical over 9 bases. CDR3 length: 14 amino acids. CDR1 LNHDA and CDR2 SQIVND come from the germline V gene (reference sequence). Trimming took 4 bases from V and 4 from J; bases not matched to a gene: 4. The CDR3 DNA follows: TGTGCCAGTAGTAACAGGGGGCTGGGAGAGACCCAGTACTTC. As protein: CASSNRGLGETQYF.

This chain uses TRBV5-4 with TRBJ1-6, with 8 bases matching TRBD1. J lost 9 bases, V lost 3 bases, and 8 bases had no gene match. The germline CDR1 and CDR2 sequences are SGHNT and YYREEE (reference sequence). CDR3 length equals 15 residues. The CDR3 bases are TGTGCCAGCAGCTACGGACAGGGACTCGCTTCACCCCTCCACTTT. Protein: CASSYGQGLASPLHF.

This clone was counted once. The genes are TRBV13 and TRBJ1-2, with D possibly TRBD1 on 5 matching bases. CDR3 size: 19 residues. Trimming removed 3 bases at V and 1 base at J, with 24 bases between. CDR1 and CDR2 from the germline V gene are PRHDT and FYEKMQ (reference sequence). The CDR3 DNA sequence: TGTGCCAGCAGCTTTTCCATCCGGGACTGGACCCATGTTAACTATGGCTACACCTTC. It translates to CASSFSIRDWTHVNYGYTF.